This T cell receptor (beta chain) was documented in a study of cytomegalovirus exposure and HLA in healthy donors (dated by TCRdb to the late 2010s). With respect to the entire study: According to an earlier analysis of 550 to 750 of the donors, about 180 million T cells yielded over 90 million unique TCR beta sequences and 250 to 350 Gb of sequence data. High-throughput TCR immunosequencing, statistical association of individual TCRs with disease status, and machine learning were combined to predict cytomegalovirus infection status. Rather than drawing on any new phenotypic data, the later analysis identified candidate immune exposures from TCR beta sequences and the way those sequences occurred across donors. To study patterns of TCR occurrence, a later analysis re-analyzed previously published TCR beta repertoires from around 700 donors and added high-resolution HLA genotyping. Around 330 gigabases of sequencing data and 75 million to 85 million unique TCR sequences made up an early release that covered about 640 HLA-typed donors. An earlier analysis of 587 of the donors used high-throughput TCR beta sequencing to judge whether each TCR beta V gene segment behaved as functional or pseudogenic. Donor age, sex, ethnicity and CMV serostatus were compiled together with the repertoire data. The study aimed to test whether signatures of past pathogen exposure could be identified by cataloging public T cell receptors. Class I and class II HLA loci were covered by the typing at four-digit resolution. Besides the first cohort of 666 subjects, a separate validation cohort made up of roughly 120 different subjects was used. The number of donors typed differed by locus, with roughly 620-630 for A, B, C, DRB1 and DQB1, 522 for DQA1, over 600 for DPA1, and under 490 for DPB1. Genome-wide SNP genotypes for about 65% of the 666 donors were used in a later genetic analysis, which treated that subset as a discovery cohort. Every repertoire in the discovery cohort had been generated on one and the same sequencing platform. Among 300 to 500 genotyped donors of the cohort, an average of approximately 200,000 unique TCR beta nucleotide sequences was sequenced per donor, of which 15% to 20% were non-productive. A handful of DR-DQ haplotypes were handled as single units for association and clustering because linkage in the cohort was strong. Among the roughly 400 genotyped donors, about 83% belonged to the genetic ancestry cluster associated with self-reported Caucasian donors. The study profiled the T cell repertoires of hundreds of subjects by immunosequencing and related them to cytomegalovirus serostatus.

Turning to this clone: Its antigen is unknown. No base-level quality is on record; no much larger clone is a single base apart.

The cohort was made up of about 610 healthy bone marrow donors. At the time of sampling, all cohort members were nominally healthy, though unrecorded immune exposures were likely present. The donor tested CMV seronegative and was one of the 352 seronegative cohort members. A peripheral blood sample was collected from each donor, and TCR beta sequencing was performed on peripheral blood mononuclear cells. The Qiagen DNeasy Blood Extraction Kit was used to extract genomic DNA from the blood cell samples. The protocol used for the library was the immunoSEQ multiplex PCR assay. For the multiplex PCR, a mixture combining 60 forward primers for TCR Vbeta segments and 13 reverse primers for TCR Jbeta segments was used. Amplification of the CDR3 region of rearranged TCR beta genes was performed with a multiplex PCR assay on genomic DNA. On the Illumina HiSeq System, the amplified TCR beta libraries were sequenced as 87-base-pair reads. Per the source publication's procedure: A later analysis counted 75 million to 100 million unique TCR beta chains across the 700 or so repertoires, and around 9.9 million of these chains were shared by at least two donors. To remove PCR and sequencing errors, raw reads were error-corrected and collapsed into unique sequences using a nearest-neighbor algorithm that merged closely related sequences. V, D and J gene segments were assigned by aligning CDR3 sequences to IMGT reference sequences. For a sequence to be retained, at least a six-nucleotide match to both a V gene segment and a J gene segment was required. A rearrangement counted as productive if the CDR3 had no stop codons and remained in frame with V and J, and every other rearrangement counted as non-productive. Following IMGT convention, CDR3 was defined as the stretch from the second conserved V-encoded cysteine up to the conserved J-encoded phenylalanine. The earlier analysis of a few hundred of the donors excluded sequences that lacked an unambiguous match to a single V gene segment. In an earlier analysis of some 590 of the donors, V segments were called functional above 56.7% productive rearrangements and were called segregating when the between-donor standard deviation exceeded 5%. A statistical classification framework was built to diagnose cytomegalovirus status from the catalog of TCR beta chain sequences. In a later analysis, TCR nucleotide sequences were compared against IMGT/GENE-DB human TR gene sequences so that V and J genes could be assigned. In a later analysis, CDR3 sequences and most-parsimonious VDJ recombination scenarios were assigned using the TCRdist pipeline. In a later analysis, every TCR beta chain was defined by the combination of its CDR3 amino acid sequence and its V-gene family, and reads without a unique V-gene family were dropped. A later analysis removed roughly 590 highly shared, low-generation-probability nucleotide sequences to deal with suspected cross-contamination and a sequencing artifact. For each public chain, a later analysis derived a clonal expansion index from normalized ranks of inferred template counts within each repertoire. A later analysis computed generation probabilities with a VDJ recombination model fitted to out-of-frame rearrangements, and checked the results against IGoR. Hypergeometric tests were used in a later analysis to score TCR-TCR, TCR-HLA and TCR-CMV co-occurrence, with a repertoire-size bias correction applied to the TCR pairs. To estimate false discovery rates, a later analysis permuted the HLA or CMV assignments 20 times. In a later analysis, co-occurring TCRs were grouped using DBSCAN, with TCRdist sequence similarity added in when clustering inside HLA-allele-positive subsets. Co-occurrence clustering excluded repertoires with fewer than 30,000 or more than 120,000 public chains, plus five with anomalous nucleotide sharing. TCRdb provides this immuneACCESS table in a form limited to in-frame rearrangements. Some clones are lacking; in checked studies, under half of them reflect an unresolved V gene, and why the rest are absent is not known. From that table come the V and J calls and clone size; the DNA was used to work out D and trimming. The sample profile shows fewer than 200,000 clones; around three quarters of them were found once. The top ten hold under 0.75% of the sample.

What the authors observed across the whole study: In a later genetic analysis, a missense DCLRE1C variant was associated with V-gene and J-gene trimming of TCR beta chains, and the association was replicated in an independent cohort. According to a later analysis, most CMV-associated TCR beta chains appeared to be HLA-restricted, and the HLA associations seemed to be driven largely by CMV exposure. Several of the top co-occurrence clusters appeared to be linked to parvovirus B19, influenza, CMV and Epstein-Barr virus, according to a later analysis. Linkage disequilibrium might explain the correlated functional status among segregating V segments, but an unknown experimental factor could not be ruled out. The authors suggested that the approach could potentially be extended to other disease states and immunological phenotypes. The earlier analysis of 450 to 700 of the donors excluded over 15 rarely observed V segments, including chromosome 9 orphons, because counts were too low. In the study, around 150 TCR beta chains were listed as associated with cytomegalovirus. According to a later analysis, TCR association rates differed among HLA loci, with DRB1 alleles showing the most associated TCRs and HLA-C alleles showing the fewest. The presence/absence analyses assumed that sequencing depth was roughly uniform across donors, and that assumption may not be true. The cohort was sequenced for TCR beta chains only, and without alpha or paired-chain data the features that could be detected were limited. A cluster of highly shared sequence variants was judged likely to be a technical artifact of the sequencing pipeline. While some public TCRs were present in many individuals, most TCR sequences turned up only very rarely across donors. Immune exposure information for the cohort was limited to CMV serostatus. Because HLA typing was unavailable for some donors at each locus, only the typed subset was used in association tests. In a later analysis, HLA-associated TCR beta chains showed more clonal expansion and lower generation probabilities than non-associated chains that were equally common. The classifier was reported to diagnose cytomegalovirus status with high specificity and sensitivity in both the original cohort and the validation cohort. Strong co-occurrence of HLA alleles, especially DR and DQ, made assigning TCR associations to individual alleles difficult. In an earlier analysis of a few hundred of the donors, most TCR beta V segments were observed in productive rearrangements about 90% or about 30% of the time, broadly matching IMGT annotations. Specific HLA alleles were associated with 15,000 to 20,000 TCR beta sequences at a false discovery rate of 0.05 in a later analysis. Some IMGT-functional V segments, including TRBV6-2 and TRBV6-3, could not be distinguished by the 87-base-pair reads and were therefore excluded. A further reported finding was that TCR beta sequences accurately predicted the HLA-A and HLA-B alleles for most subjects in the first cohort. In vitro tests confirmed that a few of the cytomegalovirus-associated TCR beta chains recognize cytomegalovirus antigens. Compared with the roughly 720-donor mean, donors in an Asian-associated ancestry cluster had fewer N-insertions in productive TCRs, according to a later genetic analysis.

Trimming leaves V shorter by 6 bases and J shorter by 5 bases, with the junction holding 9 bases beyond the gene matches. The CDR3 measures 13 amino acids from cysteine to phenylalanine. CDR3 DNA is the only sequence kept; it has 39 bases, read in frame from the first base. Via the germline V gene (reference sequence), CDR1 is GTSNPN and CDR2 SVGIG. Recombination linked TRBV30 to TRBJ1-2; 7 central nucleotides agree with TRBD1. The sample was PBMCs. The TCR originated in a boy younger than 18 in good health and CMV-seronegative. CDR3 loop: CACPTGPAYGYTF. The DNA sequence is TGTGCCTGCCCGACAGGGCCCGCGTATGGCTACACCTTC.